This T cell receptor beta chain was profiled in a study of technical replicates of blood from several donors. This CDR3 region has 13 residues. Per the germline V gene, CDR1 is SNHLY and CDR2 is FYNNEI. The V and J ends lost 4 bases and 4 bases, in that order; junction bases with no gene match: 2. Libraries were prepared by immunoSEQ multiplex PCR; TCRdb keeps only in-frame clonotypes and omits some of them. The table includes fewer than 100,000 clones, approximately 94% detected once. The rearrangement joins TRBV2 to TRBJ1-2, with 8 bases matching TRBD1. The receptor comes from a human donor in good health. The sample comprised T cells isolated from PBMCs. CDR3 region: CASSGGQGYGYTF. CDR3 bases: TGTGCCAGCAGTGGTGGACAGGGCTATGGCTACACCTTC.